This entry lists 24 T cell receptor beta chains sequenced from one sample in a study of cytomegalovirus exposure and HLA in healthy donors. A multiplex PCR was run with 60 Vbeta primers and 13 Jbeta primers. TCRdb's copy holds only in-frame clones and misses some; the assay was immunoSEQ multiplex PCR. The sample carries approximately 130,000 clones, 84% recorded once. Sequenced: PBMCs. The receptors were sampled from a man aged 50 to 59 in good health and CMV-seronegative.

The genes are TRBV6-8 and TRBJ2-5; 11 nucleotides line up with TRBD2. Trimming cost V 4 bases and J 5 bases; bases outside gene matches: 12. The CDR3 loop spans 17 amino acids. The V gene's germline CDR1 is MNHGY and CDR2 SAAAGT. CDR3 amino acids: CASSSSSGGPTKETQYF. CDR3 DNA: TGTGCCAGCAGTTCTTCTAGCGGGGGGCCGACCAAGGAGACCCAGTACTTC.

There are a few counts of this clone. The V call is TRBV9, the J call TRBJ2-5; 15 bases are a match to TRBD2. There are 16 residues in the CDR3. With 4 bases clipped from V and 5 bases from J, the junction kept 6 bases outside the gene matches. Looked up from germline, CDR1 is SGDLS and CDR2 is YYNGEE. In DNA form, the CDR3 reads TGTGCCAGCAGCTCGGGACTAGCGGGGGGCCCCGAGACCCAGTACTTC. Protein sequence: CASSSGLAGGPETQYF.

This chain uses TRBV6-6 with TRBJ2-5, with a weak D call TRBD2 (5 bases). Trimming stripped 4 bases from V and 4 bases from J, with 13 bases between. CDR1 and CDR2 from the germline V gene are MNHNY and SVGAGI (reference sequence). CDR3 length: 14 amino acids. CDR3 in amino acids: CASSWESRIETQYF. The CDR3 DNA follows: TGTGCCAGCAGTTGGGAGAGTAGGATAGAGACCCAGTACTTC.

The chain carries TRBV6-5 and TRBJ1-2, with D perhaps TRBD1 (6 bases). V lost 6 bases to trimming and J lost 8 bases, with 22 bases between them. The CDR3 totals 15 residues. Germline lookup yields CDR1 MNHEY and CDR2 SVGAGI. CDR3 nucleotides: TGTGCCAGCAGCCTACAGGGCGGATCAAATCAGGGCTACACCTTC. Its translation is CASSLQGGSNQGYTF.

The chain uses TRBV4-1 and TRBJ2-7, with 12 positions matching TRBD1. Germline CDR1 is MGHRA and CDR2 is YSYEKL. The CDR3 has 15 residues. The J segment lost 6 bases and the V segment lost 1 base, leaving 4 bases of the junction unmatched. CDR3: CASSQVGTGGGEQYF. The CDR3 DNA reads as TGCGCCAGCAGCCAAGTGGGGACAGGGGGCGGCGAGCAGTACTTC.

This clone was seen a few times. This rearrangement joins TRBV27 to TRBJ2-1, with 14 bases aligning to TRBD2. Losses at the gene ends were 8 bases for V and 9 bases for J; bases not matched to a gene: 6. The germline CDR1 and CDR2 sequences are MNHEY and SMNVEV (reference sequence). This CDR3 is 14 amino acids long. CDR3 DNA sequence: TGTGCCAGCCTTGGACTAGCGGGGGGCGGTGAGCAGTTCTTC. It yields the protein CASLGLAGGGEQFF.

The rearrangement uses TRBV2 and TRBJ1-5; 7 bases are a match to TRBD1. Germline CDR1 and CDR2: SNHLY and FYNNEI. The CDR3 has 21 residues. V dropped 3 bases and J dropped 0; count of bases not matched to a gene: 20. CDR3 residues: CASSEAPGGDSDFYSNQPQHF. The CDR3 DNA sequence: TGTGCCAGCAGTGAGGCGCCCGGGGGGGACAGCGACTTTTATAGCAATCAGCCCCAGCATTTT.

This chain connects TRBV15 to TRBJ2-2, with 7 bases fitting TRBD1. Trimming removed 11 bases from V and 0 bases from J; junction bases left unmatched: 3. This CDR3 has 13 residues. Germline CDR1 and CDR2: LNHNV and YYDKDF (reference sequence). The CDR3 bases are TGTGCCGGACAGGACCCGAACACCGGGGAGCTGTTTTTT. Translated, it gives CAGQDPNTGELFF.

The rearrangement joins TRBV5-1 to TRBJ2-7; tentative D call: TRBD2 (5 bases). This CDR3 comprises 10 residues. Looked up from germline, CDR1 is SGHRS and CDR2 is YFSETQ. V shed 8 bases and J shed 5 bases, with 8 bases lying between them. CDR3 coding DNA: TGCGCCAGTCGGGGAAACGAGCAGTACTTC. Its translation: CASRGNEQYF.

The rearrangement links TRBV21-1 to TRBJ2-5; whether TRBD1, the table's D call, matches the DNA was not checked. TRBV21-1 is classified as a pseudogene. The CDR3 runs 17 residues. In nucleotides, the CDR3 is TGTGCCAGCAGCAAGAGAAAAAGGACAGGGGCGCAAGAGACCCAGTACTTC. Its translation: CASSKRKRTGAQETQYF.

The chain is built from TRBV25-1 and TRBJ2-1; D might be TRBD2 (6 bases). Trimming removed 0 bases at V and 11 bases at J, with 14 bases between. The germline CDR1 and CDR2 sequences are MGHDK and SYGVNS. CDR3 size: 14 residues. CDR3 in amino acids: CASSEYGGTAQQFF. The CDR3 DNA follows: TGTGCCAGCAGTGAATATGGAGGGACGGCCCAGCAGTTCTTC. Full variable domain (missing parts from reference TRBV25-1 and TRBJ2-1): EADIYQTPRYLVIGTGKKITLECSQTMGHDKMYWYQQDPGMELHLIHYSYGVNSTEKGDLSSESTVSRIRTEHFPLTLESARPSHTSQYLCASSEYGGTAQQFFGPGTRLTVL.

This clone was seen only once. The rearrangement joins TRBV27 to TRBJ1-1; D not resolved. The germline V and J ends were trimmed by 1 base and 0 bases, with 9 bases remaining between them. This CDR3 has 15 residues. CDR1 is MNHEY, CDR2 SMNVEV, per germline (reference sequence). The CDR3 DNA is TGTGCCAGCAGTTTATGGGGAGGGATGAACACTGAAGCTTTCTTT. Its translation is CASSLWGGMNTEAFF.

The CDR3 loop reads CASSRRAGGENTEAFF. CDR3 nucleotide sequence: TGTGCCAGCAGCAGGCGGGCAGGGGGCGAGAACACTGAAGCTTTCTTT. This sequence joins TRBV7-6 and TRBJ1-1; 8 nucleotides align to TRBD1. V was pared by 5 bases and J by 1 base, with 9 bases of the junction left unmatched. Germline loops: CDR1 SGHVS, CDR2 FNYEAQ. The CDR3 extends over 16 amino acids.

CDR3 amino acids: CASSLIAGGEGEAFF. The CDR3 DNA reads TGTGCCAGCAGCTTAATAGCCGGGGGGGAGGGAGAAGCTTTCTTT. The chain couples TRBV7-6 to TRBJ1-1, with D possibly matching TRBD1 (5 bases). V was trimmed by 2 bases and J by 8 bases, leaving 18 bases between them. Germline V gives CDR1 SGHVS, CDR2 FNYEAQ. The CDR3 totals 15 residues. The whole variable domain, remainder taken from reference TRBV7-6 and TRBJ1-1, is GAGVSQSPRYKVTKRGQDVALRCDPISGHVSLYWYRQALGQGPEFLTYFNYEAQQDKSGLPNDRFSAERPEGSISTLTIQRTEQRDSAMYRCASSLIAGGEGEAFFGQGTRLTVV.

Only one count was recorded for this clone. The chain is built from TRBV4-1 and TRBJ2-5, with 10 nucleotides matching TRBD2. The germline V gene has CDR1 MGHRA and CDR2 YSYEKL. The CDR3 has 17 residues. Unmatched junction bases numbered 10, after V lost 1 base and J lost 5 bases. CDR3 coding DNA: TGCGCCAGCAGCCAAGTAGGGCTAGCGGGGGCGTGGGAGACCCAGTACTTC. Amino acids: CASSQVGLAGAWETQYF.

This clone was observed a few times. The V and J genes are TRBV5-6 and TRBJ1-2; tentative D call: TRBD1 (6 bases). This CDR3 region has 13 residues. V dropped 4 bases and J dropped 9 bases, with 16 bases sitting between them. Germline V gene lookup returns CDR1 SGHDT and CDR2 YYEEEE. The CDR3 reads CASSPLTGLRYTF. CDR3 nucleotide sequence: TGTGCCAGCAGCCCCCTGACAGGCCTTCGCTACACCTTC.

The CDR3 sequence is CASSPSSGVGPQYF. In nucleotides, the CDR3 is TGTGCCAGCAGCCCCTCTAGCGGGGTCGGGCCCCAGTACTTC. This sequence joins TRBV7-6 and TRBJ2-5, with 9 bases fitting TRBD2. J gave up 9 bases and V 5 bases, and 10 bases lay outside the gene matches. This CDR3 region has 14 residues. From germline, CDR1 is SGHVS and CDR2 FNYEAQ.

The rearrangement joins TRBV4-2 to TRBJ2-3, with a weak D call TRBD2 (6 bases). CDR3 size: 15 residues. CDR1 is LGHNA, CDR2 YNFKEQ, per germline. V gave up 4 bases and J gave up 2 bases, with 13 bases separating them. CDR3 nucleotides: TGTGCCAGCAGCCCTGGCGGGGCCCACACAGATACGCAGTATTTT. This gives the protein CASSPGGAHTDTQYF.

The chain combines TRBV27 with TRBJ1-2; D is perhaps TRBD1 (5 bases). V shed 2 bases and J shed 0 bases, with 10 bases lying between them. Germline V CDR1 and CDR2: MNHEY, SMNVEV (reference sequence). This CDR3 is built from 15 residues. CDR3 in DNA: TGTGCCAGCAGTTTAAGTACAGGAGCTAACTATGGCTACACCTTC. Its translation: CASSLSTGANYGYTF.

This clone was observed once. The chain joins TRBV2 to TRBJ1-5; 10 bases are shared with TRBD1. Germline lookup yields CDR1 SNHLY and CDR2 FYNNEI. The CDR3 has 15 residues. With V trimmed by 5 bases and J by 6 bases, 7 bases remained unmatched. The CDR3 reads CASSTGTGASQPQHF. CDR3 coding DNA: TGTGCCAGCAGTACCGGGACAGGGGCGAGTCAGCCCCAGCATTTT.

The rearrangement joins TRBV7-3 to TRBJ2-1; D unresolved. Germline CDR1 SGHTA, CDR2 FQGTGA. V was trimmed by 1 base and J by 7 bases, leaving 8 bases between them. The CDR3 runs 13 residues. This CDR3 is CASSLMAENEQFF. As DNA, the CDR3 is TGTGCCAGCAGCTTAATGGCGGAAAATGAGCAGTTCTTC.

The chain combines TRBV30 with TRBJ1-2; no firm D call. Between the trimmed V and J ends, which lost 2 bases and 4 bases, there was a span of 11 bases. The CDR3 sequence is 13 residues long. The V gene's germline CDR1 is GTSNPN and CDR2 SVGIG (reference sequence). In DNA form, the CDR3 reads TGTGCCTGGAGTCAACAGACGACCTATGGCTACACCTTC. Residues: CAWSQQTTYGYTF.

The V call is TRBV15, the J call TRBJ1-5, with D unclear. There are 14 residues in the CDR3. Germline V lookup: CDR1 LNHNV, CDR2 YYDKDF (reference sequence). Between the trimmed V and J ends, which lost 0 bases and 6 bases, there was a span of 9 bases. The CDR3 DNA sequence: TGTGCCACCAGCAGAGATCTATCCGGTCAGCCCCAGCATTTT. Its protein is CATSRDLSGQPQHF.

The chain combines TRBV10-3 with TRBJ1-1, with a tentative D call TRBD1 (5 bases). Trimming removed 7 bases at V and 6 bases at J, with 15 bases between. In germline, CDR1 is ENHRY, CDR2 SYGVKD. This CDR3 has 13 amino acids. The CDR3 protein is CAITGDPGAEAFF. The DNA for the CDR3 is TGTGCCATCACGGGTGACCCGGGGGCTGAAGCTTTCTTT.